This T cell receptor (beta chain) was obtained from a study of high-grade serous ovarian cancer treatment subgroups. Tumor samples were obtained before definitive surgery or chemotherapy. Trimming shortened V by 8 bases and J by 0 bases, and 7 bases separated the two germline ends. This CDR3 spans 12 amino acids. CDR1 LGHNA and CDR2 YSLEER come from the germline V gene. Findings and caveats of the study: Tumors within one patient showed repertoire similarity of roughly 0.1 to 0.85. Only CDR3 was analyzed; CDR1 and CDR2 were not.

Measured with immunoSEQ multiplex PCR; TCRdb has only the in-frame clones, and not every one. This table has around 2,000 clones, more than 65% appearing once. Turning to this clone: Its antigen is not known.

The source material was tumor tissue. The receptor was isolated from a human donor with high-grade serous ovarian cancer. The rearrangement joins TRBV4-3 to TRBJ1-1; D gene unclear. CDR3 in amino acids: CASRSLNTEAFF. The CDR3 DNA reads TGCGCCAGCCGATCTTTGAACACTGAAGCTTTCTTT.